Sequencing of this T cell receptor (beta chain) was carried out in a study of cytomegalovirus exposure and HLA in healthy donors. Overall study results and limits: Later analysis reportedly placed an Asian-associated ancestry cluster below the roughly 700-donor mean in N-insertions.

Note on this clone: Its antigen is as yet unknown.

CDR3 length: 15 amino acids. V shed 4 bases and J 2 bases; nucleotides not matched to a gene: 8. Germline loops: CDR1 SGHRS, CDR2 YFSETQ. It was with 60 Vbeta and 13 Jbeta primers that the PCR ran. Some clones are missing from TCRdb's copy, which holds only in-frame ones; the method was immunoSEQ multiplex PCR. The table includes more than 100,000 clones, 74% detected once. Every donor was a healthy person donating bone marrow. The chain combines TRBV5-1 with TRBJ1-2, with TRBD1 identical over 7 bases. The specimen was PBMCs. This receptor was taken from a woman aged 45-59 years in good health and CMV-seropositive. The chain's CDR3 is CASSLGQARNYGYTF. CDR3 coding DNA: TGCGCCAGCAGCCTCGGACAGGCAAGAAACTATGGCTACACCTTC. Full variable domain (outside the CDR3, taken from reference TRBV5-1 and TRBJ1-2): KAGVTQTPRYLIKTRGQQVTLSCSPISGHRSVSWYQQTPGQGLQFLFEYFSETQRNKGNFPGRFSGRQFSNSRSEMNVSTLELGDSALYLCASSLGQARNYGYTFGSGTRLTVV.